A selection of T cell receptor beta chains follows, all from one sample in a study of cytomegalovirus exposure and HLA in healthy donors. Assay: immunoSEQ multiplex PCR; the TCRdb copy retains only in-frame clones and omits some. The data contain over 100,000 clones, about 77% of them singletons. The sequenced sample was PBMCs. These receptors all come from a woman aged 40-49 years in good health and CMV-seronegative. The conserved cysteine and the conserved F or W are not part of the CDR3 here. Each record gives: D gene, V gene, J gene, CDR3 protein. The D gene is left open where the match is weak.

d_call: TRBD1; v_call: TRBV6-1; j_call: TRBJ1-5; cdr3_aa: ASSVGDRGMGTQH
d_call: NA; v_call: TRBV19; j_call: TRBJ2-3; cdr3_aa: ASSIGGKSTDTQY
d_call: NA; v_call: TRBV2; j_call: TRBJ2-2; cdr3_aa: ASASIAAGFGELF
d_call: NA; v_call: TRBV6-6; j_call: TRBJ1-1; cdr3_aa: ASGEVRDTEAF
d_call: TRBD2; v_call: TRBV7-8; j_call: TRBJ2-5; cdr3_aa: ASSETSSQETQY
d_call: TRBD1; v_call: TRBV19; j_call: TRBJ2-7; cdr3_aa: ASSFRQGLGREQY
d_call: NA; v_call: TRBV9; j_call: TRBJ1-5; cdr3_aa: ASSEGGNQPQH
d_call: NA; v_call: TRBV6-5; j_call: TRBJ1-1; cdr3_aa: ASSYSTGLTTEAF
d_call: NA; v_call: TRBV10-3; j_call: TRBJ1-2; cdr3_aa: AISENRVGYGYT
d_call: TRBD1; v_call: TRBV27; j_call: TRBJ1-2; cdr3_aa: ASSFRTGLYGYT
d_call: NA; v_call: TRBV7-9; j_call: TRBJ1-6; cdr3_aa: ASSLQGPSLSPLH
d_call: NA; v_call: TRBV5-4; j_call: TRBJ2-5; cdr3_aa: ASSRKLARETQY
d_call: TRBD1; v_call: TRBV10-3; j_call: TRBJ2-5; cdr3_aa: AISVGQGQETQY
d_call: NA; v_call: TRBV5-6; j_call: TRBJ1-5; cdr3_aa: ASSLASGARGNQPQH
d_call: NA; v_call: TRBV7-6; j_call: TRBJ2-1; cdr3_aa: ASSLSVNEQF
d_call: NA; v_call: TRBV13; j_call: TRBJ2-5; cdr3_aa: ASSSRLVQETQY
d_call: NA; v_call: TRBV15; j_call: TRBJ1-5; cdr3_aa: ATSSEWGYAGNQPQH
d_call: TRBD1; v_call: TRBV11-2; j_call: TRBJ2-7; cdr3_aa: ASSLVSGQVNSYEQY
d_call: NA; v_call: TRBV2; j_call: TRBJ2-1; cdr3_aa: ASGREGDYNEQF
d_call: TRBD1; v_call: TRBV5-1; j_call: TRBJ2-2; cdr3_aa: ASHTGDRDFWGNTGELF
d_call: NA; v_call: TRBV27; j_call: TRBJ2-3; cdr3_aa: ASSFKGGTQY
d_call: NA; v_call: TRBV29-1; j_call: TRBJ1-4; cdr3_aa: SVLKGEEKLF
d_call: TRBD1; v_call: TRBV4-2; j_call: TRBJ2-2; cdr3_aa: ASSPGQGGKTGELF
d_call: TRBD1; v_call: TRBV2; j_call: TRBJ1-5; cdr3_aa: ASTPMTGFSNQPQH
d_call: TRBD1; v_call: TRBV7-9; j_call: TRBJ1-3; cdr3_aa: ASSPDRALLGNTIY
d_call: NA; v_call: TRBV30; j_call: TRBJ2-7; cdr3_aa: AWTGKGEQY
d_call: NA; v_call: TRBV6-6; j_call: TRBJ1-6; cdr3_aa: ASSPNGGQSPLH
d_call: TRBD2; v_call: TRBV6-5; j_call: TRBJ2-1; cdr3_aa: ASSYSKRGKGNEQF
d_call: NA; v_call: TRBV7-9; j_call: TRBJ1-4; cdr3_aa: SSSLIRGKLF
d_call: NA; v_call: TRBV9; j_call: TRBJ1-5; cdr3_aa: ASSESPRSNQPQH
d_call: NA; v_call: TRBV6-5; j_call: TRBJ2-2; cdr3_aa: ASSFNSRTLTGELF
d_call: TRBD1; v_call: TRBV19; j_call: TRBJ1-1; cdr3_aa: ASSITTDREAF
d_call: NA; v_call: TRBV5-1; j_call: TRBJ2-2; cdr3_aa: ASKLGVVDTGELF
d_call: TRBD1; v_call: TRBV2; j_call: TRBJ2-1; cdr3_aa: ASSKAGTGMRNEQF
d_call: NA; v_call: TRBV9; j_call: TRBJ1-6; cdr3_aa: ASNQAGQGSPLH